One sample yielded the 8 T cell receptor beta chains listed below, sequenced in a study of blood T cell repertoires in COVID-19. The assay was immunoSEQ multiplex PCR, and TCRdb's table has in-frame clones only and misses some. The sample lists more than 15,000 clones, approximately 87% occurring once. Material for sequencing was peripheral blood. These receptors came from a human donor in a cohort sampled during active COVID-19.

A remark on this clone: The junction and the germline gene differ at one end; a read error may be behind it. The chain links TRBV28 to TRBJ2-1; perhaps TRBD2 as D (6 bases). This CDR3 is built from 16 residues. Germline lookup yields CDR1 MDHEN and CDR2 SYDVKM. The CDR3 is CASSGPPGEEKGRTIF. The CDR3 DNA reads TGTGCCAGCAGTGGTCCTCCGGGGGAAGAAAAGGGCCGAACAATCTTC.

This rearrangement joins TRBV19 to TRBJ1-1; a weak D match, TRBD1 (6 bases). The CDR3 covers 13 residues. Trimming cost V 3 bases and J 6 bases, with 11 bases left between them. Germline V CDR1 and CDR2: LNHDA, SQIVND (reference sequence). The CDR3 nucleotides read TGTGCCAGTAGTATTGGGGGCCGCTCTGAAGCTTTCTTT. Protein sequence: CASSIGGRSEAFF.

The V and J genes are TRBV18 and TRBJ2-2, with TRBD1 matching 7 bases. The CDR3 extends over 15 amino acids. Per germline, CDR1 KGHSH and CDR2 LQKENI. J lost 3 bases, V lost 6 bases, and 7 bases had no gene match. CDR3 bases: TGTGCCAGCTCTCTAGGGGGCCCGGACACCGGGGAGCTGTTTTTT. Translated, it gives CASSLGGPDTGELFF.

V and J are TRBV28 and TRBJ1-5; a weak D match, TRBD1 (5 bases). The CDR3 has 13 residues. The germline gives CDR1 MDHEN, CDR2 SYDVKM. V dropped 6 bases and J dropped 10 bases, with 16 bases sitting between them. CDR3 nucleotides: TGTGCCAGCAGGGGTGTCCAGGGCGAACCCCAGCATTTT. This sequence encodes CASRGVQGEPQHF.

The CDR3 loop is CASSRDIGRSYYEQYF. The CDR3 DNA is TGTGCCAGCAGCCGTGACATCGGGAGGTCTTACTACGAGCAGTACTTC. The chain uses TRBV11-1 and TRBJ2-7; 7 bases align to TRBD2. V trimming: 5 bases; J trimming: 3 bases; junction bases outside the gene matches: 13. Germline CDR1 is SGHAT and CDR2 is FQDESV (reference sequence). The CDR3 runs to 16 residues.

The chain combines TRBV19 with TRBJ2-4, with unresolved D. This CDR3 is 16 amino acids long. The germline V gene has CDR1 LNHDA and CDR2 SQIVND (reference sequence). Trimming pared 3 bases from V and 3 bases from J, leaving 15 bases between. This chain's CDR3 is CASSMREAGDKNIQYF. The CDR3 nucleotides read TGTGCCAGTAGTATGAGAGAGGCCGGAGACAAAAACATTCAGTACTTC.

V and J are TRBV28 and TRBJ2-1; TRBD2 matches 11 bases. V was pared by 3 bases and J by 5 bases, with 6 bases of the junction left unmatched. CDR1 and CDR2 from the germline V gene are MDHEN and SYDVKM. The CDR3 totals 16 residues. This chain's CDR3 is CASSLTGTSGHNEQFF. The CDR3 DNA is TGTGCCAGCAGTTTGACCGGGACTAGCGGCCACAATGAGCAGTTCTTC.

The gene calls are TRBV27 and TRBJ1-6; tentatively, D is TRBD1 (5 bases). Germline V gives CDR1 MNHEY, CDR2 SMNVEV (reference sequence). The CDR3 has 15 amino acids. V lost 5 bases and J lost 5, with 13 bases in between. The CDR3 region has the DNA TGTGCCAGCAGTCCGGCGGGACGGGATAATTCACCCCTCCACTTT. As protein: CASSPAGRDNSPLHF.